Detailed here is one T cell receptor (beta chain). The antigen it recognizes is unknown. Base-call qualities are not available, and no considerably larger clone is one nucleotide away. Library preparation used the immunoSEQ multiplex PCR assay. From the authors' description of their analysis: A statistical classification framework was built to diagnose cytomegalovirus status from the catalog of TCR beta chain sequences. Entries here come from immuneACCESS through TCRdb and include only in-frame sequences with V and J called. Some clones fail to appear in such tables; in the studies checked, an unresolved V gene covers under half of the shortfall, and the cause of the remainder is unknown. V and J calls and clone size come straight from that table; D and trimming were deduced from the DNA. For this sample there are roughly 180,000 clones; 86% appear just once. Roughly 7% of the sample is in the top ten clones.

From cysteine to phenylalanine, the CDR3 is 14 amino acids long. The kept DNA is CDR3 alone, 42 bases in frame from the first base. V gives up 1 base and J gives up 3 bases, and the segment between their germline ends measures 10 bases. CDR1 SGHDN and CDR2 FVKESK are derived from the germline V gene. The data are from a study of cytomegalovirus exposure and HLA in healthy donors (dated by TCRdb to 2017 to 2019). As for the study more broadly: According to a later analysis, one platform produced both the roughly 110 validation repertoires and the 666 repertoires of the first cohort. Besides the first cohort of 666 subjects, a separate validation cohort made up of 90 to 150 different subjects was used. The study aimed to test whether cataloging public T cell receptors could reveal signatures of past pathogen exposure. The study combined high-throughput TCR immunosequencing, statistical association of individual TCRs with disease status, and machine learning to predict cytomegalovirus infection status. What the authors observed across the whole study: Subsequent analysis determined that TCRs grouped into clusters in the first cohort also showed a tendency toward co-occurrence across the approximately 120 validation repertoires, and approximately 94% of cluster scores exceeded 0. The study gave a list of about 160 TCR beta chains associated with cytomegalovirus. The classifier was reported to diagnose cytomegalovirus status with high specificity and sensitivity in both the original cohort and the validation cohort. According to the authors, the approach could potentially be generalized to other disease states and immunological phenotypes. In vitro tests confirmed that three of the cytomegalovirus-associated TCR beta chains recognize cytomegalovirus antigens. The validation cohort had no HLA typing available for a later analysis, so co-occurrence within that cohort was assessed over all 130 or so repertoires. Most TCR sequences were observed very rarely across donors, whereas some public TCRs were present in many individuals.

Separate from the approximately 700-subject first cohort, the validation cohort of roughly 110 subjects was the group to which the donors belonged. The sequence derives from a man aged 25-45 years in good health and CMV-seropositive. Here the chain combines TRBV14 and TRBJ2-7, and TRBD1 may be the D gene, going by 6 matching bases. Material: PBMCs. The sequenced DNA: TGTGCCAGCAGCCAAGTCGACAGGAACTACGAGCAGTACTTC. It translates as CASSQVDRNYEQYF.